A selection of T cell receptor beta chains follows, all from one sample in a study of blood T cell repertoires in COVID-19. The assay was immunoSEQ multiplex PCR, and TCRdb's table has in-frame clones only and misses some. The sample contains about 230,000 clones, roughly 80% of which appear only once. Specimen: peripheral blood. Every receptor here comes from a woman in her sixties or seventies with active or convalescent COVID-19. CDR3s include the opening cysteine and the closing phenylalanine or tryptophan. D genes are given only for firm matches. Some rows have no size entry. The others give once, few or many, or a class for an expanded clone.

clone_size d_call j_call v_call cdr3_aa cdr3_nt
- TRBD1 TRBJ1-5 TRBV9 CASSEHRGDQPQHF TGTGCCAGCAGCGAACACAGGGGAGATCAGCCCCAGCATTTT
- - TRBJ1-1 TRBV10-3 CAISSLVGQGTEAFF TGTGCCATCAGTTCCTTGGTTGGGCAGGGCACTGAAGCTTTCTTT
- - TRBJ2-5 TRBV24-1 CATADQETQYF TGTGCCACGGCAGACCAAGAGACCCAGTACTTC
- - TRBJ1-1 TRBV4-1 CASSQEGGGTEAFF TGCGCCAGCAGCCAAGAGGGAGGGGGGACTGAAGCTTTCTTT
- TRBD1 TRBJ1-2 TRBV7-8 CASSLLGQNNYGYTF TGTGCCAGCAGCTTACTGGGACAGAATAACTATGGCTACACCTTC
- - TRBJ2-6 TRBV7-9 CASSLVFGRLSGANVLTF TGTGCCAGCAGCTTAGTCTTCGGCAGGCTCTCTGGGGCCAACGTCCTGACTTTC
- TRBD1 TRBJ1-1 TRBV5-1 CASSSTGGEVTEAFF TGCGCCAGCAGCTCCACAGGGGGCGAGGTCACTGAAGCTTTCTTT
- - TRBJ1-2 TRBV6-5 CASIQGAGYGYTF TGTGCCAGCATCCAAGGGGCAGGCTATGGCTACACCTTC
- - TRBJ2-1 TRBV30 CAWSLGGNEQFF TGTGCCTGGAGCCTTGGGGGGAATGAGCAGTTCTTC
- TRBD2 TRBJ2-5 TRBV7-3 CASSLRRLAGGGETQYF TGTGCCAGCAGCTTAAGGAGACTAGCGGGGGGAGGAGAGACCCAGTACTTC
- TRBD1 TRBJ1-2 TRBV19 CARIPLDRDYGYTF TGTGCCAGGATTCCCTTGGACAGGGACTATGGCTACACCTTC
- TRBD2 TRBJ2-3 TRBV30 CAWSRSPPSGRPPTDTQYF TGTGCCTGGAGCCGGAGTCCTCCTAGCGGGAGGCCCCCCACAGATACGCAGTATTTT
- - TRBJ2-1 TRBV21-1 CASSKVAGTPLKPQHNEQFF TGTGCCAGCAGCAAAGTGGCTGGGACTCCCTTGAAACCTCAGCACAATGAGCAGTTCTTC
- - TRBJ1-5 TRBV12-3/TRBV12-4 CASSLTGYQPQHF TGTGCCAGCAGTCTGACGGGGTATCAGCCCCAGCATTTT
- - TRBJ2-7 TRBV5-8 CASRRGANSFYEQYF TGTGCCAGTCGACGGGGGGCCAACTCCTTTTACGAGCAGTACTTC
- TRBD1 TRBJ2-2 TRBV6-4 CASSAGTVNTGELFF TGTGCCAGCAGTGCCGGGACAGTGAACACCGGGGAGCTGTTTTTT
- TRBD1 TRBJ1-6 TRBV3-1/TRBV3-2 CASSRNQGGANSPLHF TGTGCCAGCAGCCGGAACCAGGGGGGAGCGAATTCACCCCTCCACTTT
few TRBD1 TRBJ2-7 TRBV6-1 CASSEWGTGGNEQYF TGTGCCAGCAGTGAATGGGGGACAGGGGGCAACGAGCAGTACTTC
- TRBD1 TRBJ1-3 TRBV7-6 CASSPKGQGGSSGNTIYF TGTGCCAGCAGCCCGAAGGGACAGGGGGGGAGCTCTGGAAACACCATATATTTT
few - TRBJ1-2 TRBV3-1/TRBV3-2 CASSTIANYGYTF TGTGCCAGCTCGACAATAGCGAACTATGGCTACACCTTC
- - TRBJ2-3 TRBV7-8 CASSWAGDGPDTQYF TGTGCCAGCAGCTGGGCGGGTGACGGTCCAGATACGCAGTATTTT
- TRBD1 TRBJ1-2 TRBV5-4 CASSLDRGYGYTF TGTGCCAGCAGCTTGGACAGGGGCTATGGCTACACCTTC
- - TRBJ2-6 TRBV18 CASSPARSDSGANVLTF TGTGCCAGCTCACCGGCAAGATCTGACTCTGGGGCCAACGTCCTGACTTTC
few TRBD2 TRBJ2-2 TRBV14 CASSRVTSGNTGELFF TGTGCCAGCAGCCGTGTGACTAGCGGGAACACCGGGGAGCTGTTTTTT
- - TRBJ2-1 TRBV5-1 CASSFGSGSSYNEQFF TGCGCCAGCAGCTTTGGGTCGGGGAGCTCCTACAATGAGCAGTTCTTC
- TRBD1 TRBJ2-7 TRBV5-4 CASSLSRGPFLYEQYF TGTGCCAGCAGCTTATCTAGGGGGCCCTTCCTCTACGAGCAGTACTTC
- TRBD1 TRBJ2-5 TRBV27 CASSPLVGGEETQYF TGTGCCAGCAGTCCCCTTGTAGGGGGCGAAGAGACCCAGTACTTC
- TRBD1 TRBJ1-2 TRBV28 CASSLGQGGGYTF TGTGCCAGCAGTTTGGGACAGGGGGGAGGCTACACCTTC
- - TRBJ2-7 TRBV11-1 CASSGGYGDEQYF TGTGCCAGCAGCGGGGGGTATGGGGACGAGCAGTACTTC
once - TRBJ1-1 TRBV20-1 CSARGNTEAFF TGCAGTGCTAGGGGCAACACTGAAGCTTTCTTT
- TRBD1 TRBJ1-1 TRBV11-2 CASSLDGQGGTEAFF TGTGCCAGCAGCTTAGATGGGCAGGGGGGCACTGAAGCTTTCTTT
- TRBD1 TRBJ1-5 TRBV11-2 CASSLGETGRRSNQPQHF TGTGCCAGCAGCTTAGGGGAGACAGGGAGGAGGAGCAATCAGCCCCAGCATTTT
few TRBD2 TRBJ2-2 TRBV24-1 CATSDRTSGSVYGELFF TGTGCCACCAGTGATCGGACTAGCGGGAGTGTCTACGGGGAGCTGTTTTTT
- TRBD2 TRBJ2-1 TRBV5-8 CASSHSGRGNEQFF TGTGCCAGCAGCCATAGCGGGAGGGGAAATGAGCAGTTCTTC
- - TRBJ1-5 TRBV10-1 CASSETGNQPQHF TGCGCCAGCAGTGAGACAGGGAATCAGCCCCAGCATTTT
once TRBD1 TRBJ2-1 TRBV5-1 CASSKDRGLGNEQFF TGCGCCAGCAGCAAGGACAGGGGCCTCGGCAATGAGCAGTTCTTC
- - TRBJ2-1 TRBV30 CAWSGNPLGNEQFF TGTGCCTGGAGTGGAAACCCACTAGGCAATGAGCAGTTCTTC
few - TRBJ1-5 TRBV30 CAWARTDSNQPQHF TGTGCCTGGGCTAGGACAGATAGCAATCAGCCCCAGCATTTT
few TRBD1 TRBJ2-7 TRBV5-1 CASSFAQDRGLEQYF TGCGCCAGCAGCTTCGCCCAGGACAGGGGCCTCGAGCAGTACTTC
few - TRBJ1-5 TRBV19 CASSIEESQPQHF TGTGCCAGTAGTATAGAAGAGAGTCAGCCCCAGCATTTT
- - TRBJ2-5 TRBV4-2 CASSQNPGEGVETQYF TGTGCCAGCAGCCAAAACCCAGGGGAGGGGGTCGAGACCCAGTACTTC
- TRBD1 TRBJ1-2 TRBV2 CASTYTGDDYGYTF TGTGCCAGCACTTATACAGGGGACGACTATGGCTACACCTTC
once - TRBJ2-1 TRBV5-1 CASSFYGLHDEQFF TGCGCCAGCAGCTTTTACGGACTGCACGATGAGCAGTTCTTC
- TRBD1 TRBJ1-1 TRBV7-9 CASSLGGGRVKTEAFF TGTGCCAGCAGCTTAGGAGGGGGCAGGGTAAAAACTGAAGCTTTCTTT
- TRBD2 TRBJ2-7 TRBV2 CASSERASGSREQYF TGTGCCAGCAGTGAAAGGGCTAGCGGGAGTCGTGAGCAGTACTTC
few TRBD2 TRBJ2-3 TRBV5-1 CASSGGLAGVTQYF TGCGCCAGCAGCGGGGGCCTAGCGGGGGTTACGCAGTATTTT
- TRBD1 TRBJ2-7 TRBV18 CASSPGTGGNEQYF TGTGCCAGCTCACCCGGGACAGGGGGCAACGAGCAGTACTTC
once TRBD2 TRBJ2-2 TRBV7-9 CASSLDAGGSGELFF TGTGCCAGCAGCTTGGATGCGGGAGGATCCGGGGAGCTGTTTTTT
few - TRBJ2-6 TRBV5-1 CASSLGQGIIGANVLTF TGCGCCAGCAGCTTGGGGCAGGGGATAATTGGGGCCAACGTCCTGACTTTC